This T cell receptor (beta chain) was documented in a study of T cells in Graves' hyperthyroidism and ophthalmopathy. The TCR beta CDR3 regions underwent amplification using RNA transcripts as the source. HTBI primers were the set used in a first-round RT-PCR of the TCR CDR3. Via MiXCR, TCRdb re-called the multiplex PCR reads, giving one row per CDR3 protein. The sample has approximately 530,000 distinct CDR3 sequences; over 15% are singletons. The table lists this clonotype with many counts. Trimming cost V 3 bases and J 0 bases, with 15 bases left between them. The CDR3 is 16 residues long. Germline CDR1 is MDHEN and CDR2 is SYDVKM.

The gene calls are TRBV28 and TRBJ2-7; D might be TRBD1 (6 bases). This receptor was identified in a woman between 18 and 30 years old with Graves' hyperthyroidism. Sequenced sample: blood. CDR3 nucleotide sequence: TGTGCCAGCAGTTTCCCGCCGGGACATATCTCCTACGAGCAGTACTTC. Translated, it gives CASSFPPGHISYEQYF.